The text below deals with one T cell receptor (beta chain). Its target is unknown. This entry is derived from a study of cytomegalovirus exposure and HLA in healthy donors. Study observations and caveats: Productive rates of about 87% or about 30% were seen for most TCR beta V segments in an earlier analysis. As a later analysis revealed, most CMV-associated TCR beta chains appeared HLA-restricted. Overall, some 160 TCR beta chains were annotated as cytomegalovirus-associated.

The germline V gene encodes CDR1 SQVTM and CDR2 ANQGSEA. The CDR3 has 15 amino acids. V shed 4 bases, J shed 5 bases, and the junction held 10 bases outside the gene matches. The PCR was carried out with 60 Vbeta primers and 13 Jbeta primers. In the original processing: Later, an analysis found 80 million or so unique TCR beta chains, and 9.5 million to 11 million of these were shared. Some clones are missing from TCRdb's copy, which holds only in-frame ones; the method was immunoSEQ multiplex PCR. The V and J calls and clone size are taken from that table; D and trimming were inferred from the DNA. The sample shows more than 130,000 clones, 70% to 85% of them seen only once.

Sequencing was done on a sample of PBMCs. This clonotype was sampled from a middle-aged man in good health and CMV-seropositive. The genes are TRBV29-1 and TRBJ2-2; 7 nucleotides match TRBD2. The CDR3 DNA reads as TGCAGCGTTGCACTCCGGGGGGACGGTACCGGGGAGCTGTTTTTT. It specifies CSVALRGDGTGELFF.